These T cell receptor beta chains were read from a single sample in a study of early T cells in non-severe SARS-CoV-2 infection. Each CDR3 protein gets one entry after TCRdb re-called the 5' RACE reads with MiXCR. The sample has 85,000 to 100,000 distinct CDR3 sequences; 11% are singletons. Sequencing input: whole blood. The receptors were sampled from an adult who was a healthcare worker with PCR-confirmed SARS-CoV-2 infection or an uninfected control (not recorded which). Each CDR3 is given without its conserved first and last residue. D genes are given only for firm matches. Size is omitted from some rows. Given values are once, few, many or a class for expanded clones.

TRBD2	few	TRBJ2-3	TRBV12-3/TRBV12-4	13	ASSWTSVVTDTQY
.	.	TRBJ2-5	TRBV20-1	12	SARDQNRQETQY
TRBD1	few	TRBJ2-7	TRBV20-1	10	SASGQGYEQY
.	few	TRBJ1-2	TRBV24-1	13	ATSDPYSPNYGYT
.	few	TRBJ2-6	TRBV29-1	14	SVEWTARSGANVLT
.	.	TRBJ1-1	TRBV30	12	AWRLTGGSTEAF
.	few	TRBJ2-1	TRBV3-1	12	ASSQDSLLAEQF
.	.	TRBJ2-2	TRBV6-2/TRBV6-3	13	ASSYLLVDTGELF
.	many	TRBJ1-4	TRBV6-1	15	ASSEKENRPWGEKLF
.	.	TRBJ2-7	TRBV6-5	11	ASSLLMSGEQY
.	few	TRBJ2-2	TRBV5-4	13	ASSFTGRGTGELF
.	.	TRBJ2-5	TRBV10-1	13	ASMERAPYQETQY
TRBD1	.	TRBJ1-2	TRBV6-5	12	ASRTTGVRYGYT
TRBD1	.	TRBJ1-1	TRBV28	12	ASRTLQGGTEAF
.	.	TRBJ1-1	TRBV27	11	ASSLRRGPEAF
.	many	TRBJ1-1	TRBV7-9	10	ASSFDDTEAF
.	many	TRBJ1-3	TRBV20-1	11	SASVHSGNTIY
TRBD1	many	TRBJ2-1	TRBV6-5	10	ASSGTGDEQF
.	few	TRBJ1-1	TRBV27	11	ASSLHQNTEAF
.	few	TRBJ2-7	TRBV5-1	12	ASSLTSGSQEQY
.	.	TRBJ2-2	TRBV2	12	ASRARMVTGELF
.	many	TRBJ2-1	TRBV7-3	15	ASSLTGRPSSYNEQF
.	.	TRBJ1-1	TRBV7-6	11	ASGKTGNTEAF
.	.	TRBJ1-5	TRBV6-2/TRBV6-3	11	ASKGSSNQPQH
.	.	TRBJ2-1	TRBV6-5	15	ASSRTPRTGSGGEQF
TRBD2	.	TRBJ2-4	TRBV20-1	11	SASRLAENIQY
.	many	TRBJ1-3	TRBV18	11	ASSPSGKNTIY